This T cell receptor beta chain stems from a study of persistence of HIV-infected CD4 T cells (dated by TCRdb to about 2020). Broadly, across the study: The study isolated CMV- and HIV-1 Gag-responding CD4+ T cells from ART-treated individuals to examine antigen-driven clonal expansion of HIV-1-infected cells. Peripheral blood samples of up to about 200 mL were obtained at multiple time points, with the exception of a couple of participants, for whom leukapheresis was performed at a single time point. The clonality of all cells in each sorted population was assessed by TCRbeta sequencing, whereas the clonality of infected cells was assessed by proviral sequencing. In the cross-participant TCR cluster analysis, about eight participants were included for CMV and 6 or 7 participants were included for Gag. Suppressive ART had been received by participants for a median of roughly eight years.

The study at large found these results: Only a small number of individuals took part in the study, and only a limited range of antigens was tested. TCRbeta richness in CMV- and Gag-responding cells was significantly lower than in anti-CD3/anti-CD28-responding cells; CMV-responding cells had higher oligoclonality than CD3/CD28-stimulated and Gag-responding cells. A correlation was observed between TCR oligoclonality and proviral oligoclonality within the same sorted populations. Antigen-responding cells were enriched for expanded CDR3beta sequences that were degenerate, which suggests that CD4+ responses to CMV and Gag underwent convergent selection. Because the TCR analyses were done in bulk, restricting them to just the rare CMV-responding cells that actually carried HIV-1 proviruses was not possible.

The treatment or condition tag for this specimen amounts to: suppressive antiretroviral therapy. A pool of overlapping HIV-1 Gag 15-mer peptides was used at 0.8 to 1 ug per peptide per mL for cell stimulation. Memory populations depleted of antigen-responding cells were obtained by sorting nonresponding CD40L-negative CD69-negative CD45RO-high memory CD4+ T cells. Participants were HIV-1-infected adults who started suppressive ART during chronic infection. Plasma HIV-1 RNA had been undetectable (below 50 copies/mL) in participants for at least 4 years. To be included, participants needed a CD4+ T cell count above 400 cells/uL and a positive CMV serology. Before stimulation, PBMCs were isolated using density centrifugation and depleted of CD8+ T cells. CD8-depleted PBMCs were stimulated for approximately 18 hours with anti-CD28/CD49d costimulation, CD40-blocking antibody and enfuvirtide to prevent new infections. Cell sorting was performed on a Beckman Coulter MoFlo Legacy or XDP sorter, and dead cells were excluded with propidium iodide. For samples with more than one million cells, genomic DNA was extracted with the QIAamp DNA Mini Kit, and for all other samples the Quick-DNA Microprep Kit was used.

TCRbeta repertoires were sequenced from genomic DNA with the immunoSEQ hsTCRB assay version 4 in survey mode. For TCRbeta sequencing, genomic DNA was diluted to roughly 11 ng/uL, and up to 1 ug was used per sample. The paper's data handling went like this. ImmunoSeq Analyzer 3.0 was used for analysis of TCRbeta data, and diversity was computed on productive nucleotide rearrangements. Lower-bound TCR diversity was estimated with the improved Chao index, and clonality with the Gini coefficient using the Immunarch R package. Different nucleotide rearrangements encoding the same CDR3beta amino acid sequence were counted as distinct clonotypes. Differential abundance analysis found TCRbeta sequences that were significantly enriched in antigen-responding cells compared with anti-CD3/anti-CD28-activated cells. Using predicted peptide-MHC specificity as the basis, GLIPH2 grouped TCRs into clusters, both for each participant individually and for the merged data sets that combined participants. As stored in TCRdb, this immuneACCESS dataset retains in-frame rearrangements with V and J assigned. A fraction of the clones does not appear; measured against another copy, unresolved V genes explain less than half of the discrepancy, and the remainder lacks a known reason. V, J and clone size derive from that table, while D and trimming were established from the DNA sequence. Counted in this sample were about 35,000 clones; more than 70% of them appeared once. Approximately 5.4% of the sample comes from the top ten.

A word on this clone: Its antigen target is currently unknown. It has no much larger one-base neighbor in the sample; base qualities were not kept.

The specimen was cultured CD4+ T cells from PBMCs, collected from a patient who received antiretroviral therapy. The cell subset or site label, as the study defines it: CD40L-CD69- CD45RO-high memory CD4 T cells not responding to Gag peptides. This clonotype originated in an adult with HIV. The donor label of this sample is uncertain.

The CDR3 is CASSLDRTANYGYTF. In nucleotides, the sequence is TGTGCCAGCAGCTTAGATAGGACAGCTAACTATGGCTACACCTTC. The receptor chain draws on TRBV7-2 and TRBJ1-2, with TRBD1 perhaps the D gene, on 6 matching bases. V is clipped by 1 base and J by 0 bases, and the sequence between their germline boundaries is 9 bases long. Measured from the cysteine to the phenylalanine, the CDR3 is 15 residues long. Only CDR3 DNA is held: 45 bases, read in frame from base 1. Reading the germline V gene gives CDR1 SGHTA and CDR2 FQGNSA.